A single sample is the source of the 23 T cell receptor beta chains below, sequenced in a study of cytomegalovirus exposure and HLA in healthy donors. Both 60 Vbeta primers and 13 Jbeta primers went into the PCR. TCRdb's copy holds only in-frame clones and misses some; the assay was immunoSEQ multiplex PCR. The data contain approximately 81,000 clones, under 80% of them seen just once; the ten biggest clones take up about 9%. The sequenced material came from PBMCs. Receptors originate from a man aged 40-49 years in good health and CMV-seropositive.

CDR3 nucleotide sequence: TGTGCCAGTAGTCCGGGATATAGCGGCCCTAGCACAGATACGCAGTATTTT. Protein: CASSPGYSGPSTDTQYF. This sequence joins TRBV19 and TRBJ2-3, with a tentative D call TRBD2 (6 bases). The CDR3 runs 17 residues. The ends were cut back, 5 bases at V and 0 bases at J, with 18 bases in the middle. Germline values: CDR1 LNHDA, CDR2 SQIVND (reference sequence).

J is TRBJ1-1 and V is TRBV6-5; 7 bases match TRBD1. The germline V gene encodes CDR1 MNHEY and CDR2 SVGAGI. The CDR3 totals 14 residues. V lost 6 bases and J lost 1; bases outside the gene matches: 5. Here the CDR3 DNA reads TGTGCCAGCAGGCCCCGGGACAGGAACACTGAAGCTTTCTTT. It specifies CASRPRDRNTEAFF.

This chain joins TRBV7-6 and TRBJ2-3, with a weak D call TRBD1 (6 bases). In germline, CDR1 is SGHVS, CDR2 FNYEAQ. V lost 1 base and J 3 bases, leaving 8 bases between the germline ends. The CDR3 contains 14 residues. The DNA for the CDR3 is TGTGCCAGCAGCTTAGACAGGGCAACAGATACGCAGTATTTT. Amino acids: CASSLDRATDTQYF.

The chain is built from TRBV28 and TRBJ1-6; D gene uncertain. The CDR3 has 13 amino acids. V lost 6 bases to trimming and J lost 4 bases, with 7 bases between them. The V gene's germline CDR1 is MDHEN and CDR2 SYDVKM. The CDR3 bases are TGTGCCAGCAGGTCGGGTTATAATTCACCCCTCCACTTT. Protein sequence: CASRSGYNSPLHF.

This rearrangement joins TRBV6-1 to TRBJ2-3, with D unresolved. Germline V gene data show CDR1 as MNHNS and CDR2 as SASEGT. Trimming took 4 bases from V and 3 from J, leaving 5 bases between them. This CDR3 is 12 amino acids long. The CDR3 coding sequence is TGTGCCAGCAGTGTACTGACAGATACGCAGTATTTT. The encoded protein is CASSVLTDTQYF.

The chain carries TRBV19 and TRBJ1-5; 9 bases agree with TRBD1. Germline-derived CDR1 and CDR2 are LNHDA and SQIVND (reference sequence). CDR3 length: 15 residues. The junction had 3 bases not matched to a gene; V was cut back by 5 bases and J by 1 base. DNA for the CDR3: TGTGCCAGTAGTCCAGGGACAGGGAGCAATCAGCCCCAGCATTTT. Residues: CASSPGTGSNQPQHF.

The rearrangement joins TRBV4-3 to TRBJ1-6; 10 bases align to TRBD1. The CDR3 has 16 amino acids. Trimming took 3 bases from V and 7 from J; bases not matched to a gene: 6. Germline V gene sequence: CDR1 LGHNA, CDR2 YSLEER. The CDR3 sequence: CASSQGRGQGNSPLHF. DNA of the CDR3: TGCGCCAGCAGCCAGGGCAGGGGACAGGGGAATTCACCCCTCCACTTT.

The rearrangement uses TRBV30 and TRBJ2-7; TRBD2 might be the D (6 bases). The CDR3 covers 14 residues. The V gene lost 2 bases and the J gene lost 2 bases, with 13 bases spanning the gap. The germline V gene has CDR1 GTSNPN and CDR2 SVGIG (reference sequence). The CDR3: CAWSSGTRAYEQYF. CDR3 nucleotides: TGTGCCTGGAGTTCCGGGACTCGGGCCTACGAGCAGTACTTC.

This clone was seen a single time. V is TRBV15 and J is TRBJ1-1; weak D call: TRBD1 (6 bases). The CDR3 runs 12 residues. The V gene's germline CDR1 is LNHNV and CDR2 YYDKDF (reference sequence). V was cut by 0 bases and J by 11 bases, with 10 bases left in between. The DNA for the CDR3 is TGTGCCACCAGCAGAGATATAGACAGGGCTTTCTTT. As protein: CATSRDIDRAFF.

In nucleotides, the CDR3 is TGTGCCAGCAGCATAACAGGGGATAGGGGCTACACCTTC. Translating gives CASSITGDRGYTF. V is TRBV28 and J is TRBJ1-2; 7 positions agree with TRBD1. The CDR3 runs to 13 residues. Germline values: CDR1 MDHEN, CDR2 SYDVKM. The junction had 9 bases not matched to a gene; V was cut back by 6 bases and J by 8 bases.

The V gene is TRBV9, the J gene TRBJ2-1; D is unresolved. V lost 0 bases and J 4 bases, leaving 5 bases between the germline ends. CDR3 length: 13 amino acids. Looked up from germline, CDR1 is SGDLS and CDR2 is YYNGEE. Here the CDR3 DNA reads TGTGCCAGCAGCGTAGCCGAGTACAATGAGCAGTTCTTC. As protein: CASSVAEYNEQFF.

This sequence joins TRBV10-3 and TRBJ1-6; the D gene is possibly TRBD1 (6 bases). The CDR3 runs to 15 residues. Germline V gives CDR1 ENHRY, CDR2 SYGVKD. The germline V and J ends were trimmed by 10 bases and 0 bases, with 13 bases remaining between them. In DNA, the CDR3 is TGTGCCACAGGGGAGGGAAACTCCTATAATTCACCCCTCCACTTT. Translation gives CATGEGNSYNSPLHF.

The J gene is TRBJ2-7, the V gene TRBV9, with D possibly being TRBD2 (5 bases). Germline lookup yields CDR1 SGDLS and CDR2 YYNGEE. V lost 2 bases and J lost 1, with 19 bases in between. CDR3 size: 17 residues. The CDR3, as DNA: TGTGCCAGCAGCGTGGGAGCCTCCTCCCATGGGTCCTACGAGCAGTACTTC. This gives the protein CASSVGASSHGSYEQYF.

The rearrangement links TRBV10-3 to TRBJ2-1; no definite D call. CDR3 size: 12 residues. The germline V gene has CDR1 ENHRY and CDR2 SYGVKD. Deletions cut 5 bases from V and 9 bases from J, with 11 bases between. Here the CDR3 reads CAISLGLVEQFF. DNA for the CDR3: TGTGCCATCAGTTTGGGCTTAGTTGAGCAGTTCTTC.

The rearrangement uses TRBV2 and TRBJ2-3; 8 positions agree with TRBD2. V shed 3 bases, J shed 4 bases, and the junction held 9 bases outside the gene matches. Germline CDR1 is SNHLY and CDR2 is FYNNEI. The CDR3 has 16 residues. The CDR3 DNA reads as TGTGCCAGCAGTGAGCGAGCCAGCGGGGGATCAGATACGCAGTATTTT. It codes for CASSERASGGSDTQYF.

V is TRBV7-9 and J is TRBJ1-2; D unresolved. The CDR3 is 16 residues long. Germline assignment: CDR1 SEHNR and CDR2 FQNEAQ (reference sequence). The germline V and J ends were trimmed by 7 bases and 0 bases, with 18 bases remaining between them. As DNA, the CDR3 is TGTGCCAGCACCTTCCCCCTTCTTCTTCCTAACTATGGCTACACCTTC. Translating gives CASTFPLLLPNYGYTF.

CDR3 amino acids: CASRDRGLYEQYF. CDR3 nucleotide sequence: TGTGCCTCCAGGGACAGGGGCCTTTACGAGCAGTACTTC. V gene TRBV30 combines with J gene TRBJ2-7, with 10 bases matching TRBD1. The CDR3 runs to 13 residues. Trimming removed 7 bases from V and 4 bases from J; junction bases left unmatched: 7. Germline CDR1 is GTSNPN and CDR2 is SVGIG (reference sequence).

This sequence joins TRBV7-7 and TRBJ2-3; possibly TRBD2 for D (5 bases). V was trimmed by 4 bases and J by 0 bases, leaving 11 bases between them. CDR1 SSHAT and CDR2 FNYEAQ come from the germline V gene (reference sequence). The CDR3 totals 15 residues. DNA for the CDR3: TGTGCCAGCAGCTCCGGACTGGGGAGCACAGATACGCAGTATTTT. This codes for CASSSGLGSTDTQYF.

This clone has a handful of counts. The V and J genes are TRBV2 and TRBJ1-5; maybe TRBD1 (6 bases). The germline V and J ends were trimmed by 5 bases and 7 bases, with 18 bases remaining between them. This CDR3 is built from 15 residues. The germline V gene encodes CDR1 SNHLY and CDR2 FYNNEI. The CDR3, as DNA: TGTGCCAGCAGTCGGGACACGGGGAAAGGACAGCCCCAGCATTTT. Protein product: CASSRDTGKGQPQHF.

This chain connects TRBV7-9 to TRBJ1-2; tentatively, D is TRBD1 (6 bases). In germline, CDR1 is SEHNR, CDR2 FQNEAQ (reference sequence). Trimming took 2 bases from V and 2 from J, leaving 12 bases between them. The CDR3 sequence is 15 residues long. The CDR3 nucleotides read TGTGCCAGCAGCTTACCACAGGGAAAAAACTATGGCTACACCTTC. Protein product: CASSLPQGKNYGYTF. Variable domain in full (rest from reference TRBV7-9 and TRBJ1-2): DTGVSQNPRHKITKRGQNVTFRCDPISEHNRLYWYRQTLGQGPEFLTYFQNEAQLEKSRLLSDRFSAERPKGSFSTLEIQRTEQGDSAMYLCASSLPQGKNYGYTFGSGTRLTVV.

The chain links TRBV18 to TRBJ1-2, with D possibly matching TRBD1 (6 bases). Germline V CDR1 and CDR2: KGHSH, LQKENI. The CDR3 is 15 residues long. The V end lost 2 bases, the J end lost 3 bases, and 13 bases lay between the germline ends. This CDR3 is CASSPNSGQYYGYTF. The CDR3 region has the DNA TGTGCCAGCTCACCAAATTCGGGACAATACTATGGCTACACCTTC.

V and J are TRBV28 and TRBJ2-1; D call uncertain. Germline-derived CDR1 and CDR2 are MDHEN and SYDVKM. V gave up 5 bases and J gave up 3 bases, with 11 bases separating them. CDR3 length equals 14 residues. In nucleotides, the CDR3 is TGTGCCAGCAGTCACCGGGTTCTCTACAATGAGCAGTTCTTC. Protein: CASSHRVLYNEQFF.

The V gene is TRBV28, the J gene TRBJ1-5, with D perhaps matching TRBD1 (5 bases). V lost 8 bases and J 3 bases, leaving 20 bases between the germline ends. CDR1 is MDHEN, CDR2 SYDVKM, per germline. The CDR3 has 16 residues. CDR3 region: CASGPTVDSFNQPQHF. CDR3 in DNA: TGTGCCAGCGGCCCTACCGTCGACAGCTTCAATCAGCCCCAGCATTTT.